Following are 22 T cell receptor beta chains from one sample sequenced in a study of shared clonotypes between healthy human individuals. The assay was immunoSEQ multiplex PCR, and TCRdb's table has in-frame clones only and misses some. Here the sample spans under 2,000,000 clones, about 94% being singletons. CD45RO negativity and positive selection for CCR7 defined naive CD8 cells, a population that excluded terminally differentiated effector memory CD45RA+ cells. The sample taken for sequencing was naive CD8+ T cells sorted from blood. The receptors were sampled from a man between 18 and 29 years old in good health.

The V gene is TRBV10-3, the J gene TRBJ2-3; the match to TRBD1 covers 10 bases. Germline V gene sequence: CDR1 ENHRY, CDR2 SYGVKD. CDR3 size: 14 residues. Trimming cost V 8 bases and J 9 bases; bases outside gene matches: 11. This CDR3 is CAIGTGESTSTQYF. CDR3 DNA sequence: TGTGCCATCGGGACAGGGGAGAGCACGTCCACGCAGTATTTT.

The CDR3 reads CASSLDGSLSSYNEQFF. In DNA form, the CDR3 reads TGTGCCAGCAGCTTGGACGGATCTCTAAGCTCCTACAATGAGCAGTTCTTC. The chain carries TRBV5-6 and TRBJ2-1; D remains ambiguous. V lost 0 bases and J lost 0, with 13 bases in between. Germline V gene data show CDR1 as SGHDT and CDR2 as YYEEEE. The CDR3 runs 17 residues.

V is TRBV10-3 and J is TRBJ2-7; 7 bases fit TRBD1. The CDR3 contains 18 residues. CDR1 and CDR2 from the germline V gene are ENHRY and SYGVKD. With V trimmed by 3 bases and J by 2 bases, 16 bases remained unmatched. CDR3 sequence: CAISDQPKGAGTPYEQYF. The CDR3 coding sequence is TGTGCCATCAGTGACCAACCCAAGGGGGCCGGGACGCCCTACGAGCAGTACTTC.

The CDR3 loop reads CATTPANTGELFF. As DNA, the CDR3 is TGTGCCACGACCCCTGCGAACACCGGGGAGCTGTTTTTT. This sequence joins TRBV7-9 and TRBJ2-2; no firm D call. Per the germline V gene, CDR1 is SEHNR and CDR2 is FQNEAQ (reference sequence). CDR3 size: 13 residues. The ends were cut back, 10 bases at V and 0 bases at J, with 9 bases in the middle.

The chain uses TRBV27 and TRBJ2-5; 12 bases map to TRBD1. The CDR3 loop spans 18 amino acids. The germline V gene has CDR1 MNHEY and CDR2 SMNVEV (reference sequence). V shed 3 bases, J shed 5 bases, and the junction held 13 bases outside the gene matches. This CDR3 reads CASSLGPGQGAQVETQYF. The CDR3 coding sequence is TGTGCCAGCAGTTTGGGCCCGGGACAGGGGGCTCAAGTTGAGACCCAGTACTTC.

This chain joins TRBV11-2 and TRBJ2-7, with 11 bases aligning to TRBD2. The CDR3 is made up of 16 amino acids. Germline V gives CDR1 SGHAT, CDR2 FQNNGV. V lost 2 bases, J lost 1 base, and 4 bases stayed unmatched. The DNA for the CDR3 is TGTGCCAGCAGCTTAATACTAGCGGGAGTTTCCTACGAGCAGTACTTC. Translating gives CASSLILAGVSYEQYF.

The chain has TRBV5-6 and TRBJ1-5; 7 bases line up with TRBD1. The V gene end was trimmed by 6 bases and the J gene end by 6 bases; junction bases not matched to a gene: 6. Germline CDR1 and CDR2: SGHDT and YYEEEE. The CDR3 is 13 amino acids. The CDR3 region has the DNA TGTGCCAGCACCCAGGGGGGTATTCAGCCCCAGCATTTT. The encoded protein is CASTQGGIQPQHF.

The chain is built from TRBV2 and TRBJ1-6; TRBD1 might be the D (5 bases). Trimming shortened V by 1 base and J by 0 bases, and 13 bases separated the two germline ends. Germline-derived CDR1 and CDR2 are SNHLY and FYNNEI. The CDR3 consists of 18 residues. The CDR3 DNA reads TGTGCCAGCAGTGAAGGGGGGGGAGGCTACTCCTATAATTCACCCCTCCACTTT. Translated, it gives CASSEGGGGYSYNSPLHF. Supplemented by reference TRBV2 and TRBJ1-6, the full variable domain reads EPEVTQTPSHQVTQMGQEVILRCVPISNHLYFYWYRQILGQKVEFLVSFYNNEISEKSEIFDDQFSVERPDGSNFTLKIRSTKLEDSAMYFCASSEGGGGYSYNSPLHFGNGTRLTVT.

The chain carries TRBV9 and TRBJ2-3; D possibly corresponds to TRBD2 (5 bases). This CDR3 is built from 15 residues. V was cut by 0 bases and J by 8 bases, with 16 bases left in between. CDR1 is SGDLS, CDR2 YYNGEE, per germline. The CDR3 region has the DNA TGTGCCAGCAGCGTAGACACTCCTTTTGGAGGTACGCAGTATTTT. Translation: CASSVDTPFGGTQYF. Full variable domain (missing parts from reference TRBV9 and TRBJ2-3): DSGVTQTPKHLITATGQRVTLRCSPRSGDLSVYWYQQSLDQGLQFLIQYYNGEERAKGNILERFSAQQFPDLHSELNLSSLELGDSALYFCASSVDTPFGGTQYFGPGTRLTVL.

As regards this clone: Additional DNA sequences in this sample encode the identical CDR3. This rearrangement joins TRBV28 to TRBJ2-2, with D tentatively TRBD1 (5 bases). Germline V gene data show CDR1 as MDHEN and CDR2 as SYDVKM. CDR3 length: 13 residues. Trimming stripped 6 bases from V and 1 base from J, with 6 bases between. This chain's CDR3 is CASRGVNTGELFF. DNA of the CDR3: TGTGCCAGCAGAGGGGTGAACACCGGGGAGCTGTTTTTT.

The J gene is TRBJ2-7, the V gene TRBV2; D may be TRBD1 (6 bases). CDR1 SNHLY and CDR2 FYNNEI come from the germline V gene. Trimming pared 6 bases from V and 0 bases from J, leaving 12 bases between. This CDR3 spans 14 amino acids. The CDR3 region is CASSTGTSSYEQYF. CDR3 nucleotides: TGTGCCAGCAGCACCGGGACAAGCTCCTACGAGCAGTACTTC.

The rearrangement joins TRBV4-3 to TRBJ2-1; maybe TRBD2 (6 bases). Germline CDR1 LGHNA, CDR2 YSLEER. V dropped 0 bases and J dropped 0 bases, with 12 bases sitting between them. The CDR3 runs to 17 residues. The CDR3 reads CASSQEEGLSSYNEQFF. The CDR3 bases are TGCGCCAGCAGCCAAGAGGAGGGGCTCAGCTCCTACAATGAGCAGTTCTTC.

Notes on this clone: The sample carries other DNA sequences with the same CDR3. This chain joins TRBV29-1 and TRBJ2-3, with no clear D. Per the germline V gene, CDR1 is SQVTM and CDR2 is ANQGSEA. The CDR3 spans 14 residues. The V and J ends lost 3 bases and 0 bases respectively, with 10 bases between them. CDR3 sequence (DNA): TGCAGCGTTGACTTGGCAGCGAGCACAGATACGCAGTATTTT. It translates to CSVDLAASTDTQYF.

The chain links TRBV27 to TRBJ2-7; 8 nucleotides align to TRBD2. The junction had 6 bases not matched to a gene; V was cut back by 2 bases and J by 3 bases. Germline V gene data show CDR1 as MNHEY and CDR2 as SMNVEV (reference sequence). The CDR3 spans 15 residues. CDR3 amino acids: CASSLGGLAGYEQYF. In DNA, the CDR3 is TGTGCCAGCAGTTTAGGGGGCCTAGCGGGCTACGAGCAGTACTTC.

In its sample, this clone was seen once. The chain joins TRBV15 to TRBJ2-2; D remains ambiguous. V lost 5 bases, J lost 6 bases, and 13 bases lay in between. The CDR3 is 14 amino acids. Germline CDR1 and CDR2: LNHNV and YYDKDF (reference sequence). In nucleotides, the CDR3 is TGTGCCACCAGCTGGATAGGTGGTCCCGGGGAGCTGTTTTTT. As protein: CATSWIGGPGELFF.

The chain is built from TRBV13 and TRBJ2-7; 8 bases align to TRBD2. Germline CDR1 reads PRHDT; CDR2 reads FYEKMQ (reference sequence). CDR3 size: 16 residues. Trimming cost V 0 bases and J 7 bases; bases outside gene matches: 11. CDR3 coding DNA: TGTGCCAGCAGCTTAGGAAGTCGGGAGGGCCTGTGGGAGCAGTACTTC. It codes for CASSLGSREGLWEQYF.

The chain has TRBV5-1 and TRBJ2-7; no clear D. V was clipped by 10 bases and J by 6 bases, with 17 bases between them. The CDR3 runs to 12 residues. Per the germline V gene, CDR1 is SGHRS and CDR2 is YFSETQ. This CDR3 reads CASSVVGSEQYF. CDR3 nucleotide sequence: TGCGCCTCATCCGTAGTAGGATCCGAGCAGTACTTC.

The gene calls are TRBV14 and TRBJ2-2; D call uncertain. The ends were cut back, 2 bases at V and 2 bases at J, with 9 bases in the middle. Germline V lookup: CDR1 SGHDN, CDR2 FVKESK. This CDR3 contains 15 residues. For the CDR3, the DNA is TGTGCCAGCAGCCAAATCAACAGAAACACCGGGGAGCTGTTTTTT. This gives the protein CASSQINRNTGELFF.

V usage is TRBV27 and J usage is TRBJ2-7; the D gene is possibly TRBD1 (5 bases). This CDR3 is built from 16 residues. Trimming took 5 bases from V and 3 from J, leaving 20 bases between them. CDR1 is MNHEY, CDR2 SMNVEV, per germline (reference sequence). The CDR3 loop reads CASSPSFQGNRYEQYF. The CDR3 DNA is TGTGCCAGCAGTCCCTCCTTCCAGGGAAATCGCTACGAGCAGTACTTC.

The genes are TRBV19 and TRBJ2-6; D may be TRBD1 (5 bases). Germline assignment: CDR1 LNHDA and CDR2 SQIVND (reference sequence). The CDR3 runs 12 residues. Trimming stripped 11 bases from V and 12 bases from J, with 17 bases between. The CDR3 loop reads CAGLDSVGVLTF. CDR3 sequence (DNA): TGTGCCGGATTAGACAGCGTAGGCGTCCTGACTTTC.

The chain recombines TRBV28 with TRBJ1-6, with D possibly matching TRBD1 (5 bases). The CDR3 runs to 15 residues. Trimming removed 6 bases from V and 9 bases from J, with 18 bases in between. The germline gives CDR1 MDHEN, CDR2 SYDVKM. CDR3 amino acids: CASRVPGEGSSPLHF. The CDR3 DNA is TGTGCCAGCAGAGTTCCGGGGGAGGGCAGTTCACCCCTCCACTTT.

The V and J genes are TRBV29-1 and TRBJ1-1; maybe TRBD1 (5 bases). V lost 6 bases, J lost 1 base, and 9 bases lay in between. The CDR3 has 12 amino acids. Germline V gives CDR1 SQVTM, CDR2 ANQGSEA. The CDR3 coding sequence is TGCAGCGTCGACAGATGGAACACTGAAGCTTTCTTT. Residues: CSVDRWNTEAFF.